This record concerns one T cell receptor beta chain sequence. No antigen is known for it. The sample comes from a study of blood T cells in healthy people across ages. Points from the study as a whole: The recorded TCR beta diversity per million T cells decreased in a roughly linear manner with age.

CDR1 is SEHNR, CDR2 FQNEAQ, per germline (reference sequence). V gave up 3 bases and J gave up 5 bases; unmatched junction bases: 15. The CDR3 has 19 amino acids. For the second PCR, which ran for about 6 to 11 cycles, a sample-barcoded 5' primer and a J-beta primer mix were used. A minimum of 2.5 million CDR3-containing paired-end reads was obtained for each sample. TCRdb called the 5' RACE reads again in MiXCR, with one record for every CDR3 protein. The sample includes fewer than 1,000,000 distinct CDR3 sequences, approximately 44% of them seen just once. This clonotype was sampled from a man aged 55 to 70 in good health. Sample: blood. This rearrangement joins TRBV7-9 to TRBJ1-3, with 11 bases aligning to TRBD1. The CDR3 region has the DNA TGTGCCAGCAGCTTCACCGGGACAGGGGGGCCCGACAGGAGAAACACCATATATTTT. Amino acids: CASSFTGTGGPDRRNTIYF.